One sample yielded the 8 T cell receptor beta chains listed below, sequenced in a study of cytomegalovirus exposure and HLA in healthy donors. The study ran its PCR with 60 Vbeta and 13 Jbeta primers. Clones were read by immunoSEQ multiplex PCR, and TCRdb kept only the in-frame ones, dropping some. The sample contains about 270,000 clones, about 75% of which appear only once. Input material: PBMCs. These receptors were collected from a female donor in good health and CMV-seronegative.

The rearrangement uses TRBV19 and TRBJ2-2, with TRBD1 matching over 7 bases. The CDR3 contains 13 residues. From germline, CDR1 is LNHDA and CDR2 SQIVND (reference sequence). The V segment lost 11 bases and the J segment 3 bases; nucleotides outside the gene matches: 6. As DNA, the CDR3 is TGTGCCGGGTCCACAGGGGACACCGGGGAGCTGTTTTTT. Amino acid sequence: CAGSTGDTGELFF.

This sequence joins TRBV2 and TRBJ2-5, with 8 bases aligning to TRBD2. Germline assignment: CDR1 SNHLY and CDR2 FYNNEI. The CDR3 runs to 13 residues. V lost 6 bases, J lost 4 bases, and 4 bases stayed unmatched. CDR3 in amino acids: CASRAGVRETQYF. DNA of the CDR3: TGTGCCAGCAGAGCGGGAGTCCGAGAGACCCAGTACTTC.

The chain uses TRBV5-6 and TRBJ2-5; 7 bases are a match to TRBD1. Germline V gives CDR1 SGHDT, CDR2 YYEEEE. This CDR3 is built from 14 residues. Unmatched junction bases numbered 14, after V lost 4 bases and J lost 11 bases. CDR3 residues: CASSQLGTDLEQYF. The CDR3, as DNA: TGTGCCAGCAGCCAATTGGGGACAGACCTGGAGCAGTACTTC.

This clone was seen a few times. This chain joins TRBV7-3 and TRBJ2-1; TRBD2 might be the D (6 bases). V dropped 5 bases and J dropped 4 bases, with 15 bases sitting between them. CDR3 length equals 15 residues. The germline CDR1 and CDR2 sequences are SGHTA and FQGTGA. CDR3 protein: CASSPGGEAYNEQFF. In DNA form, the CDR3 reads TGTGCCAGCAGCCCCGGAGGGGAAGCATACAATGAGCAGTTCTTC.

This clone has just a few counts. The chain employs TRBV2 and TRBJ2-6, with TRBD1 as a possible D gene (6 bases). Trimming cost V 10 bases and J 0 bases, with 28 bases left between them. The CDR3 consists of 20 residues. Germline V gene sequence: CDR1 SNHLY, CDR2 FYNNEI. CDR3 amino acids: CATSAGVLGAFLSGANVLTF. As DNA, the CDR3 is TGTGCCACCTCCGCCGGGGTGTTGGGGGCATTCCTCTCTGGGGCCAACGTCCTGACTTTC.

This chain uses TRBV27 with TRBJ2-5; TRBD1 is a possible D gene (5 bases). Gene TRBJ2-7 matches the end of the DNA better, so the J call may be wrong. CDR3 length: 14 amino acids. In germline, CDR1 is MNHEY, CDR2 SMNVEV (reference sequence). The CDR3 coding sequence is TGTGCCAGCTCAACTTGGGGCCCCCCCTACGAGCAGTACTTC. The encoded protein is CASSTWGPPYEQYF.

The V and J genes are TRBV6-5 and TRBJ1-4; no definite D call. The V gene lost 6 bases and the J gene lost 0 bases, with 8 bases spanning the gap. Per the germline V gene, CDR1 is MNHEY and CDR2 is SVGAGI. This CDR3 region has 14 residues. CDR3 residues: CASSPSATNEKLFF. The CDR3 region has the DNA TGTGCCAGCAGCCCGAGCGCAACTAATGAAAAACTGTTTTTT.

The gene calls are TRBV30 and TRBJ2-1, with 8 bases matching TRBD2. The CDR3 totals 13 residues. Germline V lookup: CDR1 GTSNPN, CDR2 SVGIG (reference sequence). V shed 0 bases, J shed 13 bases, and the junction held 8 bases outside the gene matches. This CDR3 is CAWSVRLALNQFF. The CDR3 bases are TGTGCCTGGAGTGTACGACTAGCGCTCAACCAGTTCTTC. Complete variable domain (other parts from reference TRBV30 and TRBJ2-1): SQTIHQWPATLVQPVGSPLSLECTVEGTSNPNLYWYRQAAGRGLQLLFYSVGIGQISSEVPQNLSASRPQDRQFILSSKKLLLSDSGFYLCAWSVRLALNQFFGPGTRLTVL.